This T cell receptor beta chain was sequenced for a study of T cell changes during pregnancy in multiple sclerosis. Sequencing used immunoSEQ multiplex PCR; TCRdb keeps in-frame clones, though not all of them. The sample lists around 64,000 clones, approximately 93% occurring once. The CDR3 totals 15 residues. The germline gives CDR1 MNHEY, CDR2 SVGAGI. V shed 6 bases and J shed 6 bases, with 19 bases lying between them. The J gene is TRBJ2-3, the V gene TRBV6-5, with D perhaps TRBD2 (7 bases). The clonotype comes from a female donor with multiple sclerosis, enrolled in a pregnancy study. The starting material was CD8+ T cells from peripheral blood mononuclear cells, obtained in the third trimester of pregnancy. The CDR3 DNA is TGTGCCAGCAGCCACTCTTCCGGGGGGCTGGATACGCAGTATTTT. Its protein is CASSHSSGGLDTQYF.